Below, one TCR beta chain is given with its context. Its specificity is not known. The length of the CDR3 is 16 residues. Germline loops: CDR1 SGHAT, CDR2 FQNNGV. V was shortened by 5 bases and J by 0 bases, with 16 bases between the two germline ends. The authors distributed each subset's genomic DNA evenly over several immunoSEQ plates. Profiling relied on immunoSEQ multiplex PCR, and the TCRdb table lists in-frame clones only, not all of them. The sample consists of some 1,400,000 clones, roughly 97% of them appearing once. The data are from a study of shared clonotypes between healthy human individuals. Study findings and constraints: The low donor count limited represented genetic and exposure-history diversity. All-four-donor shared clonotypes had higher generation probabilities than non-shared clonotypes did. Investigators collected only blood, and repertoires in tissues likely differ.

The genes are TRBV11-2 and TRBJ1-1; possible D gene TRBD1, 6 bases. The origin of this receptor is a man aged 25 to 40 in good health. Sequenced material: naive CD4+ T cells sorted from blood. Indicated subset: CD45RA+ positively selected. The CDR3 is CASSRPGGPMNTEAFF. The CDR3 DNA is TGTGCCAGCAGCCGTCCGGGGGGCCCCATGAACACTGAAGCTTTCTTT.